This TCR beta chain was profiled in a study of cytomegalovirus exposure and HLA in healthy donors. The V end was cut by 3 bases, the J end by 0 bases, with 11 bases between. There are 15 residues in the CDR3. Germline values: CDR1 SGHAT, CDR2 FQNNGV. Primers for the PCR totalled 60 Vbeta and 13 Jbeta. TCRdb's table, derived via immunoSEQ multiplex PCR, lists solely in-frame clones and lacks some. The sample holds approximately 180,000 clones, 84% seen once. For this clone: Its antigen is not known.

General observations from the study: Association with HLA alleles at 0.05 false discovery rate was found for roughly 17,000 TCR beta sequences in a later analysis.

The gene calls are TRBV11-2 and TRBJ1-1; no definite D call. Material for sequencing was PBMCs. This TCR was recovered from a man between 18 and 29 years old in good health and CMV-seronegative. CDR3 nucleotides: TGTGCCAGCAGCTTCAATGCAGTGATGAACACTGAAGCTTTCTTT. It is translated as CASSFNAVMNTEAFF.